This TCR beta chain derives from a study of blood T cell repertoires in COVID-19. In the study overall: The United States, Italy and Spain were the sources of the acute and convalescent COVID-19 samples. Nucleic acid was either cDNA or gDNA, and it came from T cells, B-cell-depleted T cells, or PBMCs.

In the original analysis: From reference gene primer amplification, estimates of nucleated cell counts were derived. Sequencing was performed with immunoSEQ multiplex PCR; in TCRdb, only in-frame clones are kept and a portion is missing. V and J calls and clone size are as listed in that table; D and trimming were resolved from the DNA. The sample lists under 200,000 clones, approximately 82% occurring once. This clone was recorded only once. The CDR3 loop spans 14 amino acids. Trimming removed 10 bases at V and 4 bases at J, with 20 bases between. Germline V gives CDR1 ENHRY, CDR2 SYGVKD. The sequenced material came from peripheral blood. This receptor was taken from a man aged 65 to 85 who had recovered from COVID-19. The rearrangement uses TRBV10-3 and TRBJ2-7, with D possibly being TRBD2 (6 bases). CDR3 protein: CATCQGGGVYEQYF. CDR3 nucleotides: TGTGCCACCTGCCAGGGTGGCGGGGTATACGAGCAGTACTTC.